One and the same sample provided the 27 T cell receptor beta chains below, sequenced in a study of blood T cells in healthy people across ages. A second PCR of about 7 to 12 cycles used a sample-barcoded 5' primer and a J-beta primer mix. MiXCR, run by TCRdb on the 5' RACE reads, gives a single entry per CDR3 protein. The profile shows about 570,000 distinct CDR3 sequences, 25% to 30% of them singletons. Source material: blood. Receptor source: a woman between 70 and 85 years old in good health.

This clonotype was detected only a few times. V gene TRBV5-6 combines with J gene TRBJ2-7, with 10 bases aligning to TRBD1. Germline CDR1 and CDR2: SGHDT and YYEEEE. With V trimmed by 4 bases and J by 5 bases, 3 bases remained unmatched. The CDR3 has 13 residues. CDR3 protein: CASSTGQGHEQYF. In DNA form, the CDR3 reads TGTGCCAGCAGCACGGGACAGGGGCACGAGCAGTACTTC.

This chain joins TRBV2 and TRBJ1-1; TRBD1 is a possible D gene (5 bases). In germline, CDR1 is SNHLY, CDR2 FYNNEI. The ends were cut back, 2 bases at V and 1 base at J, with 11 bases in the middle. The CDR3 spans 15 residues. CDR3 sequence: CASSESPDKNTEAFF. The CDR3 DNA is TGTGCCAGCAGTGAATCCCCGGACAAGAACACTGAAGCTTTCTTT.

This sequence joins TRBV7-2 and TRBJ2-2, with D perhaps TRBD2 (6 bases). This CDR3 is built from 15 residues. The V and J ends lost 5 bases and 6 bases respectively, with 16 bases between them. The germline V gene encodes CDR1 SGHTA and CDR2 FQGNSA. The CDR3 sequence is CASSTPGGGSGELFF. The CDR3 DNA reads TGTGCCAGCAGCACACCCGGTGGAGGGTCCGGGGAGCTGTTTTTT. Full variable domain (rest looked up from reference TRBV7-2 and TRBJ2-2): GAGVSQSPSNKVTEKGKDVELRCDPISGHTALYWYRQSLGQGLEFLIYFQGNSAPDKSGLPSDRFSAERTGGSVSTLTIQRTQQEDSAVYLCASSTPGGGSGELFFGEGSRLTVL.

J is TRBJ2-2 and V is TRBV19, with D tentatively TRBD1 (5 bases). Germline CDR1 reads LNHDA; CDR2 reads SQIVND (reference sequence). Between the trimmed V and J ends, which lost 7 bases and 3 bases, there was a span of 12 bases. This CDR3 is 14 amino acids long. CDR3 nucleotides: TGTGCCAGTAACGACCCAGGGTACACCGGGGAGCTGTTTTTT. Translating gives CASNDPGYTGELFF.

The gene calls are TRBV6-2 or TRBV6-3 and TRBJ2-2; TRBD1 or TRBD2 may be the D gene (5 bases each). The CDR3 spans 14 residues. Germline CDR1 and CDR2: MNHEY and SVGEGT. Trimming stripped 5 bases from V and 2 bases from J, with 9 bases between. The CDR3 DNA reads TGTGCCAGCAGTCGGGGCGGAAACACCGGGGAGCTGTTTTTT. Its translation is CASSRGGNTGELFF.

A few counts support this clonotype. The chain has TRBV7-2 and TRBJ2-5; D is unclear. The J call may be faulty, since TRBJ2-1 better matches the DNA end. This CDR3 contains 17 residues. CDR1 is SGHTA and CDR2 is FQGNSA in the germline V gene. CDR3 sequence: CASSLVGVSLLYNEQFF. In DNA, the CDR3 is TGTGCCAGCAGCTTAGTAGGAGTTAGCTTACTTTACAATGAGCAGTTCTTC.

CDR3 bases: TGTGCCAGCAGCTTCGGGACCCCGGAGGGTCGCTACACCTTC. Protein product: CASSFGTPEGRYTF. This rearrangement joins TRBV7-2 to TRBJ1-2; a possible D gene is TRBD1 (5 bases). Germline V gives CDR1 SGHTA, CDR2 FQGNSA. The CDR3 loop spans 14 amino acids. The ends were cut back, 3 bases at V and 9 bases at J, with 17 bases in the middle.

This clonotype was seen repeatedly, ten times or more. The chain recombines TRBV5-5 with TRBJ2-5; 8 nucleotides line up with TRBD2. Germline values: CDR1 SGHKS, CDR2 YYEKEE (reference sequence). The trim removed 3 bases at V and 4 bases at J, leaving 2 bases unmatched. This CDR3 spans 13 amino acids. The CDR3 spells CASSWTSTETQYF. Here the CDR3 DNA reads TGTGCCAGCAGCTGGACTAGCACAGAGACCCAGTACTTC.

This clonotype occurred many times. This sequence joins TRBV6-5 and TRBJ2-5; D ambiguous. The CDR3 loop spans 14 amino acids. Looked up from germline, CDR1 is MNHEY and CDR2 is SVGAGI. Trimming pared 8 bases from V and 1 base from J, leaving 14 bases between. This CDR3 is CASGRLSGQETQYF. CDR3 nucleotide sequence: TGTGCCAGCGGTCGCCTTTCTGGCCAAGAGACCCAGTACTTC.

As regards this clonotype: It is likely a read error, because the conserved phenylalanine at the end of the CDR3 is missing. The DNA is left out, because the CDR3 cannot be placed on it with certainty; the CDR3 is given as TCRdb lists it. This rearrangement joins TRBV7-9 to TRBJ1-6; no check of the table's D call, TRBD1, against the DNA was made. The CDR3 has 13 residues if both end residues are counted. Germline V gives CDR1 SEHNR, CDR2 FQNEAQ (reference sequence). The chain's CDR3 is CASSLAYGGPFEL.

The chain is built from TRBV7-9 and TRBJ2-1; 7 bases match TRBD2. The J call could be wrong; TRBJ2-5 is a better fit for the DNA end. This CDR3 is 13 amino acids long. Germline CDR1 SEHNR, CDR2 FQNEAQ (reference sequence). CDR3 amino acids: CASSTSGKETQYF. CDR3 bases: TGTGCCAGCAGCACGAGCGGGAAAGAGACCCAGTACTTC.

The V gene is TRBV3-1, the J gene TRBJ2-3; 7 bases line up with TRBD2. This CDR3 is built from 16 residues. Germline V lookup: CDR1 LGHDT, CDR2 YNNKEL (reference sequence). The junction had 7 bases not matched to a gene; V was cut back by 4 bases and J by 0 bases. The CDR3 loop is CASSPRLAVSTDTQYF. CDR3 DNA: TGTGCCAGCAGCCCGCGACTAGCTGTGAGCACAGATACGCAGTATTTT.

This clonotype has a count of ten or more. CDR3 sequence: CASSLRDRGQETQYF. In nucleotides, the CDR3 is TGTGCCAGCAGCTTAAGGGACAGGGGGCAAGAGACCCAGTACTTC. The rearrangement links TRBV7-8 to TRBJ2-5; TRBD1 matches 11 bases. Trimming cost V 2 bases and J 2 bases; bases outside gene matches: 1. CDR3 size: 15 residues. CDR1 SGHVS and CDR2 FQNEAQ come from the germline V gene.

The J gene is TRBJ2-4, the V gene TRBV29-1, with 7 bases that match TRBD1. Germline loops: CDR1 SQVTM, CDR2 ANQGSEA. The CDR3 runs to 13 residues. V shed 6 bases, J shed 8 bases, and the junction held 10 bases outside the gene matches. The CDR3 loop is CSVQTGIGDIQYF. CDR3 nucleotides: TGCAGCGTCCAGACAGGGATTGGAGACATTCAGTACTTC.

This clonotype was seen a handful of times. CDR3 coding DNA: TGTGCCAGCAGTTTAGGCCAGGAAGCTTTCTTT. This sequence encodes CASSLGQEAFF. This rearrangement joins TRBV27 to TRBJ1-1; no clear D. The length of the CDR3 is 11 residues. Germline values: CDR1 MNHEY, CDR2 SMNVEV (reference sequence). V gave up 2 bases and J gave up 8 bases, with 6 bases separating them.

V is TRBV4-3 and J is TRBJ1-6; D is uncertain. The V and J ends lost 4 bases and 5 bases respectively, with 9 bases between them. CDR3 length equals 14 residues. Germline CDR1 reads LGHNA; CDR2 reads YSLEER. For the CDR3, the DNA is TGCGCCAGCAGCCCCTACTATAATAATTCACCCCTCCACTTT. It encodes CASSPYYNNSPLHF.

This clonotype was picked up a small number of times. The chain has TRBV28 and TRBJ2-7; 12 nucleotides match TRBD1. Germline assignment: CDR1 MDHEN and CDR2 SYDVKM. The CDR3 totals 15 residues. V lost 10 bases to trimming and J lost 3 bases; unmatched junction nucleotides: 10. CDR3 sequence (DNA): TGTGCCACCCGGGGACAGGGGGCCGGTGGCTACGAGCAGTACTTC. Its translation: CATRGQGAGGYEQYF.

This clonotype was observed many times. The CDR3 loop is CATSGRGTGGDTQYF. The DNA of the CDR3 is TGTGCCACCAGTGGGAGGGGGACAGGTGGAGATACGCAGTATTTT. This chain uses TRBV24-1 with TRBJ2-3; 8 bases agree with TRBD1. The CDR3 consists of 15 residues. CDR1 and CDR2 from the germline V gene are KGHDR and SFDVKD. Unmatched junction bases numbered 8, after V lost 5 bases and J lost 5 bases.

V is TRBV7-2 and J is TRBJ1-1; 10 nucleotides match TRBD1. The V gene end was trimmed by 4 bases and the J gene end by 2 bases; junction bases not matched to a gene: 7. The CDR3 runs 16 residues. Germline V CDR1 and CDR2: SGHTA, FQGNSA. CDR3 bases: TGTGCCAGCAGCTACCGACAGGGGGCGGGAAACACTGAAGCTTTCTTT. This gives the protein CASSYRQGAGNTEAFF.

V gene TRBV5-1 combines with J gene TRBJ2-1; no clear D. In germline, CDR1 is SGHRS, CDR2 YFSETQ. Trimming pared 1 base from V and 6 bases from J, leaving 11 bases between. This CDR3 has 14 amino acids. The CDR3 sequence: CASSLRMGSNEQFF. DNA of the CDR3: TGCGCCAGCAGCTTGAGAATGGGTAGCAATGAGCAGTTCTTC.

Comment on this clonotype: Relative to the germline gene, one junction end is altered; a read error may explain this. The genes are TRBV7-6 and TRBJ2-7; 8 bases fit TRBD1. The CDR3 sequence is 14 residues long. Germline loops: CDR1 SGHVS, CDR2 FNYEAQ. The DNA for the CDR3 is TGTGCCAGCAGCTTAGCGGACAGGGACCACGAGCAGCACTTC. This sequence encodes CASSLADRDHEQHF.

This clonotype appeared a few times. This CDR3 is CASSQGGLNTEAFF. The CDR3, as DNA: TGTGCCAGCAGTCAAGGGGGGCTGAACACTGAAGCTTTCTTT. The V and J genes are TRBV25-1 and TRBJ1-1; a weak D match, TRBD1 (6 bases). Trimming left V 5 bases short and J 0 bases short, with 10 bases between. Per germline, CDR1 MGHDK and CDR2 SYGVNS. This CDR3 is 14 amino acids long.

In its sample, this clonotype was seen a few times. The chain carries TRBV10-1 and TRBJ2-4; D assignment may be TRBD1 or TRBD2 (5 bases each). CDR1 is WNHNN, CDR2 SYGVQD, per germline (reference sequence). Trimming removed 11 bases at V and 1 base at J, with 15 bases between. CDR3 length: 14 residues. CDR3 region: CARRGETAKNIQYF. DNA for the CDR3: TGCGCCCGAAGAGGGGAGACGGCCAAAAACATTCAGTACTTC.

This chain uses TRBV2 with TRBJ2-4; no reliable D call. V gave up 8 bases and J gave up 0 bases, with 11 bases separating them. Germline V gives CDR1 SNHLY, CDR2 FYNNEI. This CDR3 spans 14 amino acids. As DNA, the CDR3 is TGTGCCAGCGGGCCGGAGTTAGCCAAAAACATTCAGTACTTC. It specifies CASGPELAKNIQYF.

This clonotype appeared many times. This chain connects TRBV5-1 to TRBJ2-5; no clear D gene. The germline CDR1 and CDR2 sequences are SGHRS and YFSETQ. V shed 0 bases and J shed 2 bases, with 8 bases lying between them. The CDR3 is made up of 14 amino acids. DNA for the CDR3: TGCGCCAGCAGCTTGGGTACCGTGCAAGAGACCCAGTACTTC. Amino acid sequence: CASSLGTVQETQYF.

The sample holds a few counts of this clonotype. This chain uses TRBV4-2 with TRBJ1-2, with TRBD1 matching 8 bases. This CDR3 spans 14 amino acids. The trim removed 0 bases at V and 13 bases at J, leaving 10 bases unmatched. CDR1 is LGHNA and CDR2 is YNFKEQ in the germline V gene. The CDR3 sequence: CASSQDCLDRAATF. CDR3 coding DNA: TGTGCCAGCAGCCAAGACTGTTTGGACAGGGCCGCCACCTTC.

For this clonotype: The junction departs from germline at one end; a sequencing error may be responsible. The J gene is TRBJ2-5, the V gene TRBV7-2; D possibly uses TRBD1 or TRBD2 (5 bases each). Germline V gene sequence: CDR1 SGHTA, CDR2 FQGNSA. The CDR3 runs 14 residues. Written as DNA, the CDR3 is TGTGCCGGCAGCTCTGTTAGCTGGGGGGAGACCCAGTACTTC. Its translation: CAGSSVSWGETQYF.